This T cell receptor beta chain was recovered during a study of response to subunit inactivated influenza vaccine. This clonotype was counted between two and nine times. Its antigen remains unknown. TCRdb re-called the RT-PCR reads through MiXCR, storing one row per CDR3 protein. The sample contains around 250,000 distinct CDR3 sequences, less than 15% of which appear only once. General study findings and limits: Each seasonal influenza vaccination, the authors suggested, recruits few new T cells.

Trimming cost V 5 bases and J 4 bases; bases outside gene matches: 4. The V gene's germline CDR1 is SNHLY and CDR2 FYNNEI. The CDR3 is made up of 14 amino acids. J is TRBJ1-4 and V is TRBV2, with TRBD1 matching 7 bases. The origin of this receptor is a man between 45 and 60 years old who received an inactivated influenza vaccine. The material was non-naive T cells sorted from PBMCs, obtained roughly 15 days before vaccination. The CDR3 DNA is TGTGCCAGCAGTCAGGACAGGCTTAATGAAAAACTGTTTTTT. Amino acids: CASSQDRLNEKLFF.